The 27 T cell receptor beta chains presented below share a single source sample, sequenced in a study of regulatory and conventional T cells in RAG deficiency. Blood CD4+ CD25-low CD127-high conventional T cells supplied the genomic DNA template. The method was immunoSEQ multiplex PCR; TCRdb's version includes in-frame clones alone and lacks a portion of them. The sample lists roughly 32,000 clones, approximately 96% seen once, with approximately 0.35% in the top ten. This sample was shared with a second study, whose subject was regulatory T cells. As that study records: Primers: 52 TRBV forward and 13 TRBJ reverse.

What was sequenced was CD25- CD4+ T cells sorted from blood. These receptors all come from a human donor in good health.

This chain connects TRBV30 to TRBJ2-3; the match to TRBD2 covers 8 bases. The CDR3 sequence is 19 residues long. The junction had 15 bases not matched to a gene; V was cut back by 0 bases and J by 1 base. Germline values: CDR1 GTSNPN, CDR2 SVGIG (reference sequence). As DNA, the CDR3 is TGTGCCTGGAGTGTATATCTTTCGCGGGGGGTTTTCGGCACAGATACGCAGTATTTT. Encoded protein: CAWSVYLSRGVFGTDTQYF.

This clone is a singleton in its sample. The V gene is TRBV18, the J gene TRBJ2-3; TRBD1 agrees at 7 bases. This CDR3 is 14 amino acids long. V lost 3 bases, J lost 6 bases, and 6 bases stayed unmatched. The germline V gene encodes CDR1 KGHSH and CDR2 LQKENI. The DNA for the CDR3 is TGTGCCAGCTCACCCCAGGGGGTAGCGGATACGCAGTATTTT. This encodes CASSPQGVADTQYF.

The chain has TRBV7-2 and TRBJ1-5; 7 nucleotides line up with TRBD1. Germline V CDR1 and CDR2: SGHTA, FQGNSA. The CDR3 sequence is 15 residues long. The V segment lost 6 bases and the J segment 0 bases; nucleotides outside the gene matches: 5. CDR3 nucleotide sequence: TGTGCCAGCAGTTACAGGGGATATAGCAATCAGCCCCAGCATTTT. This gives the protein CASSYRGYSNQPQHF. The variable domain in full, with the rest retrieved from reference TRBV7-2 and TRBJ1-5, is GAGVSQSPSNKVTEKGKDVELRCDPISGHTALYWYRQSLGQGLEFLIYFQGNSAPDKSGLPSDRFSAERTGGSVSTLTIQRTQQEDSAVYLCASSYRGYSNQPQHFGDGTRLSIL.

The chain combines TRBV5-1 with TRBJ2-3; tentative D call: TRBD2 (6 bases). V lost 4 bases and J 4 bases, leaving 19 bases between the germline ends. The CDR3 sequence is 16 residues long. Germline lookup yields CDR1 SGHRS and CDR2 YFSETQ. The DNA for the CDR3 is TGCGCCAGCAGCAGGCAGACGGAACTAGCAGCAGATACGCAGTATTTT. It specifies CASSRQTELAADTQYF.

The chain uses TRBV19 and TRBJ1-6; D is unresolved. CDR1 is LNHDA, CDR2 SQIVND, per germline (reference sequence). The length of the CDR3 is 13 residues. The V end was cut by 3 bases, the J end by 7 bases, with 7 bases between. CDR3 residues: CASSMSKNSPLHF. DNA for the CDR3: TGTGCCAGTAGTATGTCAAAAAATTCACCCCTCCACTTT. The full variable domain, its missing parts supplied by reference TRBV19 and TRBJ1-6, is DGGITQSPKYLFRKEGQNVTLSCEQNLNHDAMYWYRQDPGQGLRLIYYSQIVNDFQKGDIAEGYSVSREKKESFPLTVTSAQKNPTAFYLCASSMSKNSPLHFGNGTRLTVT.

The rearrangement uses TRBV7-2 and TRBJ2-7, with 7 bases identical to TRBD1. This CDR3 has 13 residues. In germline, CDR1 is SGHTA, CDR2 FQGNSA. J gave up 7 bases and V 1 base, and 4 bases lay outside the gene matches. CDR3 amino acids: CASSLDETGEQYF. Written as DNA, the CDR3 is TGTGCCAGCAGCTTAGACGAGACAGGGGAGCAGTACTTC.

The chain links TRBV30 to TRBJ2-1; TRBD2 might be the D (5 bases). V lost 4 bases to trimming and J lost 4 bases, with 20 bases between them. Germline V CDR1 and CDR2: GTSNPN, SVGIG (reference sequence). The CDR3 sequence is 16 residues long. The CDR3 region has the DNA TGTGCCTGGACACGTCCCGACAATACGGGGTACAATGAGCAGTTCTTC. This translates into CAWTRPDNTGYNEQFF. The whole variable domain, remainder taken from reference TRBV30 and TRBJ2-1, is SQTIHQWPATLVQPVGSPLSLECTVEGTSNPNLYWYRQAAGRGLQLLFYSVGIGQISSEVPQNLSASRPQDRQFILSSKKLLLSDSGFYLCAWTRPDNTGYNEQFFGPGTRLTVL.

V gene TRBV30 combines with J gene TRBJ2-1, with 8 bases identical to TRBD2. Losses at the gene ends were 4 bases for V and 5 bases for J; bases not matched to a gene: 7. Germline V gives CDR1 GTSNPN, CDR2 SVGIG (reference sequence). The CDR3 has 14 amino acids. CDR3 nucleotides: TGTGCCTGGACCTTAGCGGGGATACACAATGAGCAGTTCTTC. The encoded protein is CAWTLAGIHNEQFF.

The rearrangement joins TRBV27 to TRBJ2-7; 7 nucleotides align to TRBD1. The CDR3 consists of 16 residues. The junction had 11 bases not matched to a gene; V was cut back by 4 bases and J by 2 bases. Germline assignment: CDR1 MNHEY and CDR2 SMNVEV (reference sequence). The CDR3: CASSSKNRDSPYEQYF. DNA of the CDR3: TGTGCCAGCAGTTCGAAAAACCGGGACAGCCCCTACGAGCAGTACTTC.

The J gene is TRBJ1-4, the V gene TRBV27; D uncertain. Germline values: CDR1 MNHEY, CDR2 SMNVEV (reference sequence). V shed 5 bases and J shed 4 bases, with 11 bases lying between them. CDR3 length: 14 amino acids. The CDR3, as DNA: TGTGCCAGCAGTCGGTGGAGTAATAATGAAAAACTGTTTTTT. This codes for CASSRWSNNEKLFF.

The chain couples TRBV7-9 to TRBJ2-1, with TRBD2 matching over 8 bases. Germline values: CDR1 SEHNR, CDR2 FQNEAQ (reference sequence). CDR3 length: 17 residues. Trimming cost V 1 base and J 8 bases; bases outside gene matches: 13. The CDR3 nucleotides are TGTGCCAGCAGCTTAGTTATAGTCCGGGAGGGCCTTGATGAGCAGTTCTTC. Its translation: CASSLVIVREGLDEQFF.

V gene TRBV11-3 combines with J gene TRBJ1-1, with D possibly being TRBD1 (6 bases). In germline, CDR1 is SGHNT, CDR2 YENEEA. V was cut by 2 bases and J by 1 base, with 8 bases left in between. The CDR3 contains 14 residues. The CDR3, as DNA: TGTGCCAGCAGCTTACACAGGGCGAACACTGAAGCTTTCTTT. It translates to CASSLHRANTEAFF.

The genes are TRBV4-1 and TRBJ1-5, with D unclear. Per the germline V gene, CDR1 is MGHRA and CDR2 is YSYEKL. CDR3 length: 12 amino acids. V shed 4 bases and J shed 9 bases, with 10 bases lying between them. The chain's CDR3 is CASSPPPGPQHF. For the CDR3, the DNA is TGCGCCAGCAGCCCACCTCCCGGGCCCCAGCATTTT.

This chain uses TRBV18 with TRBJ2-3; 7 bases align to TRBD2. Germline trimming cut 5 bases from V and 6 bases from J; bases unmatched to any gene: 14. Germline V lookup: CDR1 KGHSH, CDR2 LQKENI. This CDR3 comprises 16 residues. CDR3 sequence reads: CASSVPGREFGDTQYF. In DNA form, the CDR3 reads TGTGCCAGCTCAGTCCCCGGGCGGGAGTTCGGGGATACGCAGTATTTT.

The CDR3 DNA reads as TGTGCCTGGACAGGGGATAGCAATCAGCCCCAGCATTTT. The encoded protein is CAWTGDSNQPQHF. This chain connects TRBV30 to TRBJ1-5; tentative D call: TRBD1 (6 bases). Trimming took 4 bases from V and 0 from J, leaving 7 bases between them. CDR1 and CDR2 (germline): GTSNPN, SVGIG (reference sequence). The CDR3 has 13 residues.

This chain uses TRBV6-5 with TRBJ1-1; TRBD1 agrees at 9 bases. Germline V gene lookup returns CDR1 MNHEY and CDR2 SVGAGI. The trim removed 4 bases at V and 6 bases at J, leaving 9 bases unmatched. This CDR3 contains 15 residues. The CDR3 region has the DNA TGTGCCAGCAGTTCAAAACAGGGGGCGGTGGCTGAAGCTTTCTTT. Translated, it gives CASSSKQGAVAEAFF.

The V and J genes are TRBV7-2 and TRBJ2-7, with 7 bases matching TRBD1. The CDR3 is 15 amino acids. Losses at the gene ends were 5 bases for V and 0 bases for J; bases not matched to a gene: 7. CDR1 is SGHTA, CDR2 FQGNSA, per germline. The CDR3 sequence: CASSPDRYNSYEQYF. The CDR3 region has the DNA TGTGCCAGCAGCCCGGACAGGTATAACTCCTACGAGCAGTACTTC.

The V and J genes are TRBV28 and TRBJ1-4; D is possibly TRBD1 (5 bases). CDR3 size: 15 residues. Looked up from germline, CDR1 is MDHEN and CDR2 is SYDVKM. Trimming removed 2 bases at V and 3 bases at J, with 10 bases between. CDR3 sequence reads: CASSLGGVPNEKLFF. CDR3 coding DNA: TGTGCCAGCAGTTTAGGGGGGGTCCCTAATGAAAAACTGTTTTTT.

This sequence joins TRBV6-1 and TRBJ1-5; tentative D call: TRBD1 (5 bases). The V and J ends lost 5 bases and 0 bases respectively, with 11 bases between them. Per germline, CDR1 MNHNS and CDR2 SASEGT. The CDR3 loop spans 15 amino acids. In nucleotides, the CDR3 is TGTGCCAGCAGTAACGACAGATATAGCAATCAGCCCCAGCATTTT. It encodes CASSNDRYSNQPQHF.

The genes are TRBV27 and TRBJ1-3; possible D gene TRBD1, 6 bases. The germline V gene has CDR1 MNHEY and CDR2 SMNVEV (reference sequence). Deletions cut 4 bases from V and 2 bases from J, with 6 bases between. CDR3 length equals 13 residues. The CDR3 reads CASSYRAGNTIYF. The CDR3 DNA follows: TGTGCCAGCAGTTACAGGGCTGGAAACACCATATATTTT.

The rearrangement joins TRBV19 to TRBJ1-1; perhaps TRBD1 as D (5 bases). The length of the CDR3 is 13 residues. The ends were cut back, 7 bases at V and 1 base at J, with 10 bases in the middle. Germline assignment: CDR1 LNHDA and CDR2 SQIVND (reference sequence). CDR3 amino acids: CASNDRPNTEAFF. In nucleotides, the CDR3 is TGTGCCAGTAACGACAGACCGAACACTGAAGCTTTCTTT.

This chain joins TRBV5-1 and TRBJ1-2; D remains ambiguous. The V end lost 4 bases, the J end lost 4 bases, and 11 bases lay between the germline ends. Germline V gene data show CDR1 as SGHRS and CDR2 as YFSETQ. CDR3 length: 13 amino acids. Here the CDR3 reads CASSARSVYGYTF. As DNA, the CDR3 is TGCGCCAGCAGCGCTAGGTCTGTCTATGGCTACACCTTC.

V and J are TRBV7-2 and TRBJ1-5; TRBD1 aligns across 8 bases. There are 16 residues in the CDR3. CDR1 is SGHTA and CDR2 is FQGNSA in the germline V gene. V shed 5 bases, J shed 1 base, and the junction held 7 bases outside the gene matches. The CDR3 region is CASSINRGMSNQPQHF. The CDR3 coding sequence is TGTGCCAGCAGCATTAACAGGGGGATGAGCAATCAGCCCCAGCATTTT.

The chain employs TRBV11-3 and TRBJ1-1, with D unresolved. CDR1 and CDR2 (germline): SGHNT, YENEEA. The CDR3 is made up of 14 amino acids. V dropped 1 base and J dropped 1 base, with 7 bases sitting between them. CDR3 DNA sequence: TGTGCCAGCAGCTTAGGGGAGAGGAACACTGAAGCTTTCTTT. Translation: CASSLGERNTEAFF.

The chain carries TRBV5-1 and TRBJ1-1, with TRBD1 matching 9 bases. The CDR3 runs to 18 residues. Trimming cost V 4 bases and J 2 bases; bases outside gene matches: 15. Germline-derived CDR1 and CDR2 are SGHRS and YFSETQ. CDR3 nucleotide sequence: TGCGCCAGCAGCCGGGGGGACAGGGCTTTTCAAACTAACACTGAAGCTTTCTTT. Protein product: CASSRGDRAFQTNTEAFF.

The rearrangement uses TRBV7-2 and TRBJ1-1; 7 nucleotides match TRBD1. CDR1 and CDR2 from the germline V gene are SGHTA and FQGNSA. V dropped 3 bases and J dropped 4; count of bases not matched to a gene: 8. This CDR3 region has 15 residues. CDR3 sequence reads: CASSFGDSIGTEAFF. DNA for the CDR3: TGTGCCAGCAGCTTTGGGGACAGTATCGGCACTGAAGCTTTCTTT.

The chain recombines TRBV5-1 with TRBJ1-2; 7 bases line up with TRBD1. Germline trimming cut 0 bases from V and 6 bases from J; bases unmatched to any gene: 2. CDR3 length: 13 residues. Germline CDR1 is SGHRS and CDR2 is YFSETQ. CDR3 coding DNA: TGCGCCAGCAGCTTGGTCCAGGGGGATGGCTACACCTTC. Protein: CASSLVQGDGYTF.